The source of this TCR beta chain is a study of cytomegalovirus exposure and HLA in healthy donors. The data were produced by immunoSEQ multiplex PCR, yet TCRdb's version contains in-frame clones alone and is incomplete. The sample has around 140,000 clones, over 80% seen once; the top ten hold 4.5% to 5.5%. The trim removed 9 bases at V and 2 bases at J, leaving 7 bases unmatched. Germline V gives CDR1 MNHNS, CDR2 SASEGT. The length of the CDR3 is 14 residues. Points from the study as a whole: Most TCR sequences showed up rarely, but some public TCRs showed up in many donors. The authors listed 180 or so TCR beta chains as cytomegalovirus-associated.

As to this clone: Its target is not known.

The sequence came from a man between 18 and 29 years old in good health and CMV-seropositive. Specimen: PBMCs. V gene TRBV6-1 combines with J gene TRBJ1-3; 7 nucleotides agree with TRBD1. CDR3 sequence (DNA): TGTGCCAGAGTGACAGGGAATGCTGGAAACACCATATATTTT. It encodes CARVTGNAGNTIYF.